The T cell receptor beta chain under discussion was sequenced for a study of cytomegalovirus exposure and HLA in healthy donors. Study-level information: The use of the same platform for the 120 or so validation repertoires and the approximately 690 first-cohort repertoires was reported by a later analysis.

Here immunoSEQ multiplex PCR was the method, and the copy in TCRdb shows in-frame clones only, minus some. The table lists about 360,000 clones, roughly 89% of them singletons. A single count supports this clone. This TCR was recovered from a woman under 30 in good health and CMV-seronegative. The material sequenced was PBMCs.

The CDR3 DNA reads TGTGCCAGCAGCTTCCCTAGCGGGGGGGCGGGTAGGTCCTACGAGCAGTACTTC. Protein sequence: CASSFPSGGAGRSYEQYF. The chain combines TRBV11-2 with TRBJ2-7; TRBD2 matches at 12 bases. The V and J ends lost 3 bases and 1 base, in that order; junction bases with no gene match: 10. The CDR3 spans 18 residues. CDR1 is SGHAT and CDR2 is FQNNGV in the germline V gene.